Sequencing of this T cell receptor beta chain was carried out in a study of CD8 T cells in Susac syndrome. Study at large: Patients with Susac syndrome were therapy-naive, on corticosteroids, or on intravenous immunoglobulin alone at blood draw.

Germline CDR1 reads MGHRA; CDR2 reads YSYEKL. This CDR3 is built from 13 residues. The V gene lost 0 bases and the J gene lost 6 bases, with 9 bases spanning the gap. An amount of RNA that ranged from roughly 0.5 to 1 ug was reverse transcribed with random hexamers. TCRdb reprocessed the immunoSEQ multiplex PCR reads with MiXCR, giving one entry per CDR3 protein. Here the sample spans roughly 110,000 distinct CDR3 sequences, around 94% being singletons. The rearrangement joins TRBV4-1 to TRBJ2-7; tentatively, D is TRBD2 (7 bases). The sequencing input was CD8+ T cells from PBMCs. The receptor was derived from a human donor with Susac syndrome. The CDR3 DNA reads TGCGCCAGCAGCCAAGAAGGGGGGGGCGAGCAGTACTTC. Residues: CASSQEGGGEQYF.